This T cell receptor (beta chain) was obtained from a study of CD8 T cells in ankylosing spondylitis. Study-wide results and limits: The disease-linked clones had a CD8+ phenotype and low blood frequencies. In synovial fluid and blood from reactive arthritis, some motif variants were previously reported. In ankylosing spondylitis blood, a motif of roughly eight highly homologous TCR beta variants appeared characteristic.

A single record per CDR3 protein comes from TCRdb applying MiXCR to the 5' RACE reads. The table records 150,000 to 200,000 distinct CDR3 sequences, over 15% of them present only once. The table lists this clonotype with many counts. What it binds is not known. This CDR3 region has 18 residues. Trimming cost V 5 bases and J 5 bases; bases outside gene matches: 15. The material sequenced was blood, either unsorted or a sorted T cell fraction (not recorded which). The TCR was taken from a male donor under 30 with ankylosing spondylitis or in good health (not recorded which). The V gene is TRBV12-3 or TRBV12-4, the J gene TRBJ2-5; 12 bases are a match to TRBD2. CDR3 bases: TGTGCCAGCAGTCATTACCCTCGACTAGCGGGAGTTGACGAGACCCAGTACTTC. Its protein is CASSHYPRLAGVDETQYF.